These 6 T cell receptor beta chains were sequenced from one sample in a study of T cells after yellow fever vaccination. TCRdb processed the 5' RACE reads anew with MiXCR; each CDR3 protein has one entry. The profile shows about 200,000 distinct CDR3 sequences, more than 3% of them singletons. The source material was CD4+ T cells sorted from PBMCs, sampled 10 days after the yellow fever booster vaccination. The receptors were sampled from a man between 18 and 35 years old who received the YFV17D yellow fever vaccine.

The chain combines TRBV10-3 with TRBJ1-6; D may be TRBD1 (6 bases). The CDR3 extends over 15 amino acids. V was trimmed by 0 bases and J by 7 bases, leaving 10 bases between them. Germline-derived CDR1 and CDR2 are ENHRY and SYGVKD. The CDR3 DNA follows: TGTGCCATCAGTGAGTCACTACAGGGAAATTCACCCCTCCACTTT. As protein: CAISESLQGNSPLHF.

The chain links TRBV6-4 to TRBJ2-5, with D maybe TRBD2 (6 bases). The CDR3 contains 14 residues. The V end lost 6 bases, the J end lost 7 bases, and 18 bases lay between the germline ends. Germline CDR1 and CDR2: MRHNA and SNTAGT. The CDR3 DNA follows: TGTGCCAGCAGCGAAACCGGGGGTTCGGGGACCCAGTACTTC. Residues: CASSETGGSGTQYF.

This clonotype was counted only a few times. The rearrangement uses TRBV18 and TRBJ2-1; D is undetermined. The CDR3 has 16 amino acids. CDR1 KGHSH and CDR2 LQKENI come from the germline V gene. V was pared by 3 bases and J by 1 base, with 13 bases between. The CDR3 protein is CASSPSLFLSYNEQFF. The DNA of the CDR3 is TGTGCCAGCTCACCCTCCCTGTTCCTATCCTACAATGAGCAGTTCTTC. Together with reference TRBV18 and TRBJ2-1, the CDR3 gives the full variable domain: NAGVMQNPRHLVRRRGQEARLRCSPMKGHSHVYWYRQLPEEGLKFMVYLQKENIIDESGMPKERFSAEFPKEGPSILRIQQVVRGDSAAYFCASSPSLFLSYNEQFFGPGTRLTVL.

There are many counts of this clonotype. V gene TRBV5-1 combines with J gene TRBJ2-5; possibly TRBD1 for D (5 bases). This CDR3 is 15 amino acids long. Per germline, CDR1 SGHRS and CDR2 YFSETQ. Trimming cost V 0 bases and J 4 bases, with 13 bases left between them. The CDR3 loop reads CASSLVGEGPETQYF. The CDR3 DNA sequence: TGCGCCAGCAGCTTGGTAGGGGAAGGCCCAGAGACCCAGTACTTC.

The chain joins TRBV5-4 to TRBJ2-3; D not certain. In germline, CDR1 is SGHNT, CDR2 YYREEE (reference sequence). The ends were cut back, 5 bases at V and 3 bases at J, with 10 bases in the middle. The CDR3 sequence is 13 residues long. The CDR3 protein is CASRPDPTDTQYF. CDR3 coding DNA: TGTGCCAGCAGACCGGACCCAACAGATACGCAGTATTTT.

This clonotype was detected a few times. The CDR3 coding sequence is TGTGCCAGCAGCGTAGCGGGACAGTATAATGAAAAACTGTTTTTT. Encoded protein: CASSVAGQYNEKLFF. The J gene is TRBJ1-4, the V gene TRBV9, with 7 bases fitting TRBD1. V lost 0 bases and J lost 4; bases outside the gene matches: 3. From germline, CDR1 is SGDLS and CDR2 YYNGEE. There are 15 residues in the CDR3.